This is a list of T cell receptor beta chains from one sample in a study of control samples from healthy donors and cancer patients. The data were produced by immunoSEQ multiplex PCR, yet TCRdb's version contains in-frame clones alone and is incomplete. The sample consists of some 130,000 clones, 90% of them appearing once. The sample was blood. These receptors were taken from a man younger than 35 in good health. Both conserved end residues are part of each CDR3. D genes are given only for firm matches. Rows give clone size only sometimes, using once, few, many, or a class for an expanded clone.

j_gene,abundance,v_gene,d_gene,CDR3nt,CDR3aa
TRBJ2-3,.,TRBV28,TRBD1,TGTGCCAGCAGTTTGACAGGGACGAGTGCAGATACGCAGTATTTT,CASSLTGTSADTQYF
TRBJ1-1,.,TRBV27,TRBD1,TGTGCCAGCAGTTTAATGGACAGGGAAGCTTTCTTT,CASSLMDREAFF
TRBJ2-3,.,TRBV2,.,TGTGCCAGATCTATGGGGGGGGCGGCAGATACGCAGTATTTT,CARSMGGAADTQYF
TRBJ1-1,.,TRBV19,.,TGTGCCAGTAAGCGAGGAGGGACCGGCACTGAAGCTTTCTTT,CASKRGGTGTEAFF
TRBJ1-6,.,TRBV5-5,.,TGTGCCAGCAGCTTGTATGCGGGGACCCAGTCACCCCTCCACTTT,CASSLYAGTQSPLHF
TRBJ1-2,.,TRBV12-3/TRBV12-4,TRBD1,TGTGCCAGCAGTTTAACAGGGGATCGGGGCTACACCTTC,CASSLTGDRGYTF
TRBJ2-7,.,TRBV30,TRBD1,TGTGCCTGGAGTGCCGCACAGGGGAACGAGCAGTACTTC,CAWSAAQGNEQYF
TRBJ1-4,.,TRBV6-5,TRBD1,TGTGCCAGCAGCCCGGGACAGTCTAATGAAAAACTGTTTTTT,CASSPGQSNEKLFF
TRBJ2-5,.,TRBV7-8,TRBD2,TGTGCCAGCGCTTATATAGCGGGTCTGATCCAAGAGACCCAGTACTTC,CASAYIAGLIQETQYF
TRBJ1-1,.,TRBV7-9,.,TGTGCCAGCAGCTTAGGGCCAGGCGAGAACACTGAAGCTTTCTTT,CASSLGPGENTEAFF
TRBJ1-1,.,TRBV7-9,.,TGTGCCAGCAGCTTGCTATGGACACTCAAAGCGAACACTGAAGCTTTCTTT,CASSLLWTLKANTEAFF
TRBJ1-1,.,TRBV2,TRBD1,TGTGCCAGCAGTGAATTTACAGGGGAGGAAGCTTTCTTT,CASSEFTGEEAFF
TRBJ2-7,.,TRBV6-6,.,TGTGCCAGCACCCTCAAGGCCGGCTACGAGCAGTACTTC,CASTLKAGYEQYF
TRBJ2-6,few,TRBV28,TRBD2,TGTGCCAGCAGTAGCGGGGTGGTAGGCTCTGGGGCCAACGTCCTGACTTTC,CASSSGVVGSGANVLTF
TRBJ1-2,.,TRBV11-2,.,TGTGCCAGCAGCTTAGGGGTGGGCCACTATGGCTACACCTTC,CASSLGVGHYGYTF
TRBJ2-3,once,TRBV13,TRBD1,TGTGCCAGCAGCACGAGGGACAGCGGCACAGATACGCAGTATTTT,CASSTRDSGTDTQYF
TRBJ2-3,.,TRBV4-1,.,TGCGCCAGCAGCCAAGACAGGGCTAGCACAGATACGCAGTATTTT,CASSQDRASTDTQYF
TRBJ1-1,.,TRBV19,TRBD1,TGTGCCAGTACCCAGGGACAGGGACTTGGCGAAGCTTTCTTT,CASTQGQGLGEAFF
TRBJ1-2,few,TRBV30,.,TGTGCCTGGAGTGTACAGGGTCTTGAAGGCTACACCTTC,CAWSVQGLEGYTF
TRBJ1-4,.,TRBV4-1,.,TGCGCCAGCAGCCCCTCAGGACCGGAAAAACTGTTTTTT,CASSPSGPEKLFF
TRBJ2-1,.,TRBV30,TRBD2,TGTGCCTGGAGTGTACTAGCGGCTGAGCAGTTCTTC,CAWSVLAAEQFF
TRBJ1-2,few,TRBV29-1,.,TGCAGCGTAGCGACAGACTACTATGGCTACACCTTC,CSVATDYYGYTF
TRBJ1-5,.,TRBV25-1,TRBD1,TGTGCCAGCACTACGGGACAGTTCCGTCAGCCCCAGCATTTT,CASTTGQFRQPQHF
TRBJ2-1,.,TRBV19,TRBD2,TGTGCCAGTAGTATTTTCGGGGGGGAACGGTACAATGAGCAGTTCTTC,CASSIFGGERYNEQFF
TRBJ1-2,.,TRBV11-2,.,TGTGCCAGCAGCTCCTCCTTGACGGGACCGGCTGGCTACACCTTC,CASSSSLTGPAGYTF